The present entry profiles one TCR beta chain with its context. This CDR3 comprises 16 residues. Germline-derived CDR1 and CDR2 are SGHDT and YYEEEE. V shed 0 bases and J 5 bases; nucleotides not matched to a gene: 8. The entry originates in a study of shared clonotypes between healthy human individuals. Under the authors' procedure: From ImmunoSEQ came sequences covering only the junction and carrying no quality scores, so filtering differed. Method: immunoSEQ multiplex PCR; TCRdb's copy keeps in-frame clones and lacks some. The V and J calls and clone size are taken from that table; D and trimming were inferred from the DNA. The data contain millions of clones, more than 85% of them seen just once; the ten biggest clones take up about 0.41%. Naive CD4+ cells were CD45RA-selected; the remaining cells were memory.

J is TRBJ2-3 and V is TRBV5-6; the match to TRBD2 covers 8 bases. The source is a man in his late teens or twenties in good health. Some clones in this sample may be carry-over from other donors' samples. Source material: naive CD4+ T cells from PBMCs. The subset denotes: CD45RA+ positively selected. The CDR3 region is CASSLAWREEVDTQYF. The CDR3 DNA sequence: TGTGCCAGCAGCTTGGCATGGCGGGAGGAGGTAGATACGCAGTATTTT.